This T cell receptor (beta chain) appears in the sequencing data of a study of a mutant IDH1 vaccine in newly diagnosed glioma. Study overall: Vaccine dosing followed radiotherapy by 4-6 weeks, or accompanied temozolomide cycles.

Profiled with immunoSEQ multiplex PCR; TCRdb holds only in-frame clones, not every one. The top ten clones hold approximately 6.5% of a sample with approximately 41,000 clones, around 79% of them seen once. Time point defined: week 23, last vaccination. All doses held 300 ug of mutant IDH1 20-mer peptide, with topical imiquimod. V was cut by 5 bases and J by 1 base, with 6 bases left in between. Germline lookup yields CDR1 SQVTM and CDR2 ANQGSEA. CDR3 length: 13 residues. Study observations and caveats: Alterations occurring in top peripheral T cell clonotypes seemed unrelated to pseudoprogression.

A word on this clone: The target antigen is unknown.

The chain couples TRBV29-1 to TRBJ2-6, with no clear D. This receptor was taken from a woman aged 40 to 55 with glioma. Some clones in this sample may be carry-over from other donors' samples. This sample comprised PBMCs, obtained from a glioma patient whose treatment included an IDH1 peptide vaccine. CDR3 coding DNA: TGCAGCGTTTACCCGTCTGGGGCCAACGTCCTGACTTTC. Its protein is CSVYPSGANVLTF. Full variable domain (outside the CDR3, taken from reference TRBV29-1 and TRBJ2-6): SAVISQKPSRDICQRGTSLTIQCQVDSQVTMMFWYRQQPGQSLTLIATANQGSEATYESGFVIDKFPISRPNLTFSTLTVSNMSPEDSSIYLCSVYPSGANVLTFGAGSRLTVL.